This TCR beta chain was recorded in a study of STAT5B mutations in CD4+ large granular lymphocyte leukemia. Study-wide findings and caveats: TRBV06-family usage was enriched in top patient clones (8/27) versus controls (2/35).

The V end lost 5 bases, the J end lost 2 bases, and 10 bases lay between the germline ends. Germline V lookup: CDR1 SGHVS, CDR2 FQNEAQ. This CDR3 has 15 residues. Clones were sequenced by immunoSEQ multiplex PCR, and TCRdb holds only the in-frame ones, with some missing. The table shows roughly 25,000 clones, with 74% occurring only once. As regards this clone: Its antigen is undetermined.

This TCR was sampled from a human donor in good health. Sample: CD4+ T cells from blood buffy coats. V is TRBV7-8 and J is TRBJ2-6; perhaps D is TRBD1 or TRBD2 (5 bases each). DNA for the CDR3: TGTGCCAGCAGCCAAGGGACGACTGGGGCCAACGTCCTGACTTTC. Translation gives CASSQGTTGANVLTF.